The 23 T cell receptor beta chains reported below all come from one sample, sequenced in a study of blood T cell repertoires in COVID-19. Measured with immunoSEQ multiplex PCR; TCRdb has only the in-frame clones, and not every one. The sample lists under 350,000 clones, 65% to 90% seen once, with 4% to 5% in the top ten. Sequencing was carried out using PBMCs or T cells enriched from blood (not recorded which). The receptors derive from a man aged 25 to 45 who had recovered from COVID-19.

A remark on this clone: Different DNA sequences within this sample yield the same CDR3. This rearrangement joins TRBV6-5 to TRBJ2-3; D is ambiguous. Germline V CDR1 and CDR2: MNHEY, SVGAGI. This CDR3 has 12 amino acids. V was pared by 7 bases and J by 0 bases, with 5 bases between. Here the CDR3 DNA reads TGTGCCAGCACCCTCAGCACAGATACGCAGTATTTT. As protein: CASTLSTDTQYF.

The gene calls are TRBV11-2 and TRBJ2-5, with a weak D call TRBD1 (5 bases). The ends were cut back, 0 bases at V and 6 bases at J, with 17 bases in the middle. CDR1 SGHAT and CDR2 FQNNGV come from the germline V gene. This CDR3 is 16 amino acids long. This chain's CDR3 is CASSLDFRRGPQTQYF. CDR3 bases: TGTGCCAGCAGCTTAGATTTTAGAAGGGGCCCCCAGACCCAGTACTTC.

The gene calls are TRBV6-2 or TRBV6-3 and TRBJ1-2; D perhaps matches TRBD1 (6 bases). CDR3 size: 15 residues. CDR1 is MNHEY, CDR2 SVGEGT, per germline. The ends were cut back, 5 bases at V and 6 bases at J, with 19 bases in the middle. CDR3 in amino acids: CASSRAGQYVNGYTF. The CDR3 nucleotides read TGTGCCAGCAGTCGCGCCGGACAGTATGTTAATGGCTACACCTTC.

The chain recombines TRBV5-4 with TRBJ1-2; perhaps TRBD1 as D (6 bases). The germline V gene has CDR1 SGHNT and CDR2 YYREEE (reference sequence). With 1 base removed from V and 4 bases from J, the gap between germline ends came to 8 bases. The CDR3 length is 13 residues. The CDR3 is CASSLTGTYGYTF. CDR3 in DNA: TGTGCCAGCAGCTTGACAGGGACCTATGGCTACACCTTC.

The gene calls are TRBV7-2 and TRBJ1-6; 7 nucleotides match TRBD1. The germline V gene has CDR1 SGHTA and CDR2 FQGNSA. Germline trimming cut 5 bases from V and 9 bases from J; bases unmatched to any gene: 10. The CDR3 is 15 residues long. CDR3 sequence (DNA): TGTGCCAGCAGCCCAATTAAGACAGGGCCTTCACCCCTCCACTTT. This sequence encodes CASSPIKTGPSPLHF.

As concerns this clone: The sample carries other DNA sequences with the same CDR3. V usage is TRBV6-5 and J usage is TRBJ1-1, with TRBD1 matching 7 bases. V was pared by 7 bases and J by 5 bases, with 1 base of the junction left unmatched. Germline V lookup: CDR1 MNHEY, CDR2 SVGAGI. This CDR3 contains 11 residues. This CDR3 is CASIRGTEAFF. CDR3 in DNA: TGTGCCAGCATCAGGGGGACTGAAGCTTTCTTT.

The chain couples TRBV15 to TRBJ1-5; 7 bases map to TRBD1. CDR1 is LNHNV and CDR2 is YYDKDF in the germline V gene (reference sequence). The CDR3 runs 16 residues. The V gene end was trimmed by 1 base and the J gene end by 1 base; junction bases not matched to a gene: 4. The CDR3 protein is CATSRGAGGSNQPQHF. The CDR3 region has the DNA TGTGCCACCAGCAGAGGGGCAGGGGGGAGCAATCAGCCCCAGCATTTT.

J is TRBJ1-4 and V is TRBV10-3; the match to TRBD1 covers 9 bases. The junction had 13 bases not matched to a gene; V was cut back by 6 bases and J by 8 bases. This CDR3 is built from 16 residues. Germline CDR1 is ENHRY and CDR2 is SYGVKD. Here the CDR3 DNA reads TGTGCCATCAGCCCGGGGGTTGGGACAGGGAACGAAAAACTGTTTTTT. Residues: CAISPGVGTGNEKLFF.

The V and J genes are TRBV19 and TRBJ2-5, with TRBD2 identical over 14 bases. The CDR3 has 17 amino acids. Germline trimming cut 6 bases from V and 5 bases from J; bases unmatched to any gene: 11. The germline gives CDR1 LNHDA, CDR2 SQIVND (reference sequence). CDR3 sequence: CASRSTGTSGSGETQYF. Here the CDR3 DNA reads TGTGCCAGTAGATCCACCGGGACTAGCGGGAGCGGGGAGACCCAGTACTTC.

The CDR3 is CASSIRAGVDYGYTF. In nucleotides, the CDR3 is TGTGCCAGTAGTATACGGGCCGGGGTAGACTATGGCTACACCTTC. The V call is TRBV19, the J call TRBJ1-2, with no clear D. The CDR3 totals 15 residues. V was shortened by 2 bases and J by 3 bases, with 13 bases between the two germline ends. Germline V gives CDR1 LNHDA, CDR2 SQIVND (reference sequence).

V is TRBV18 and J is TRBJ2-7; 11 nucleotides line up with TRBD2. The trim removed 3 bases at V and 6 bases at J, leaving 7 bases unmatched. Germline V lookup: CDR1 KGHSH, CDR2 LQKENI. The CDR3 extends over 15 amino acids. The CDR3 sequence: CASSPGLAGLPEQYF. CDR3 in DNA: TGTGCCAGCTCACCTGGACTAGCGGGTCTACCCGAGCAGTACTTC.

The chain has TRBV5-1 and TRBJ1-4; TRBD1 aligns across 7 bases. With 0 bases clipped from V and 2 bases from J, the junction kept 7 bases outside the gene matches. This CDR3 contains 17 residues. Germline lookup yields CDR1 SGHRS and CDR2 YFSETQ. The chain's CDR3 is CASSLEWIQGTNEKLFF. Here the CDR3 DNA reads TGCGCCAGCAGCTTGGAGTGGATACAGGGGACTAATGAAAAACTGTTTTTT.

The chain's CDR3 is CASSLGQGSGNTIYF. The DNA for the CDR3 is TGTGCCAGCTCACTCGGACAGGGGTCTGGAAACACCATATATTTT. The chain uses TRBV18 and TRBJ1-3; 9 nucleotides line up with TRBD1. Trimming took 4 bases from V and 1 from J; bases not matched to a gene: 2. The germline V gene encodes CDR1 KGHSH and CDR2 LQKENI. The CDR3 length is 15 residues.

The J gene is TRBJ1-1, the V gene TRBV5-4; maybe TRBD1 (5 bases). V was shortened by 0 bases and J by 0 bases, with 9 bases between the two germline ends. The CDR3 extends over 15 amino acids. CDR1 and CDR2 (germline): SGHNT, YYREEE (reference sequence). CDR3 amino acids: CASSLGQIMNTEAFF. CDR3 nucleotide sequence: TGTGCCAGCAGCTTGGGACAGATCATGAACACTGAAGCTTTCTTT.

The chain joins TRBV11-2 to TRBJ1-1; no clear D. V was cut by 0 bases and J by 1 base, with 6 bases left in between. From germline, CDR1 is SGHAT and CDR2 FQNNGV. The CDR3 loop spans 14 amino acids. CDR3 sequence: CASSLDTRNTEAFF. CDR3 nucleotides: TGTGCCAGCAGCTTAGATACACGGAACACTGAAGCTTTCTTT.

The rearrangement joins TRBV28 to TRBJ2-1; 10 nucleotides align to TRBD2. This CDR3 spans 15 amino acids. V trimming: 5 bases; J trimming: 2 bases; junction bases outside the gene matches: 3. Germline V CDR1 and CDR2: MDHEN, SYDVKM. The CDR3 protein is CASSPSGGTYNEQFF. CDR3 bases: TGTGCCAGCAGTCCTAGCGGGGGCACCTACAATGAGCAGTTCTTC.

This clone was recorded a few times. The gene calls are TRBV7-9 and TRBJ1-4; 7 bases line up with TRBD1. In germline, CDR1 is SEHNR, CDR2 FQNEAQ (reference sequence). J lost 7 bases, V lost 5 bases, and 13 bases had no gene match. The CDR3 is made up of 16 amino acids. CDR3 coding DNA: TGTGCCAGCAGCAACTTGGAGGGGGCTTTCTTTGAAAAACTGTTTTTT. It yields the protein CASSNLEGAFFEKLFF.

This chain connects TRBV5-1 to TRBJ2-7; 8 bases align to TRBD2. The germline CDR1 and CDR2 sequences are SGHRS and YFSETQ. There are 13 residues in the CDR3. Trimming took 2 bases from V and 8 from J; bases not matched to a gene: 6. CDR3 protein: CASSLGLARQQYF. Here the CDR3 DNA reads TGCGCCAGCAGCTTAGGACTAGCCCGCCAGCAGTACTTC.

The rearrangement joins TRBV10-3 to TRBJ2-1; D perhaps matches TRBD2 (5 bases). From germline, CDR1 is ENHRY and CDR2 SYGVKD. This CDR3 contains 16 residues. The V gene lost 2 bases and the J gene lost 0 bases, with 11 bases spanning the gap. Written as DNA, the CDR3 is TGTGCCATCAGTGAGGGACTTTCCAGCTCCTACAATGAGCAGTTCTTC. Residues: CAISEGLSSSYNEQFF.

This sequence joins TRBV7-6 and TRBJ1-4; D is ambiguous. Per germline, CDR1 SGHVS and CDR2 FNYEAQ. The length of the CDR3 is 14 residues. Trimming took off 5 bases at V and 10 bases at J, with 17 bases between the two ends. The CDR3 sequence is CASSRGSDFGKLFF. CDR3 DNA sequence: TGTGCCAGCAGCCGTGGGTCAGACTTTGGAAAACTGTTTTTT.

The V call is TRBV11-3, the J call TRBJ1-1; TRBD1 is a possible D gene (5 bases). V was clipped by 3 bases and J by 7 bases, with 12 bases between them. From germline, CDR1 is SGHNT and CDR2 YENEEA. This CDR3 contains 13 residues. The CDR3 coding sequence is TGTGCCAGCAGCTTCGGGCAGGGAATTGAAGCTTTCTTT. Encoded protein: CASSFGQGIEAFF.

This clone showed up just a few times. The rearrangement links TRBV10-2 to TRBJ2-7; 7 bases align to TRBD2. Germline V gene sequence: CDR1 WSHSY, CDR2 SAAADI. The CDR3 runs 16 residues. The ends lost 3 bases at V and 0 bases at J; junction bases unmatched: 8. Here the CDR3 reads CASSDVGGSRSYEQYF. CDR3 nucleotide sequence: TGCGCCAGCAGTGACGTCGGGGGGTCCCGCTCCTACGAGCAGTACTTC.

The V and J genes are TRBV9 and TRBJ1-6; the match to TRBD1 covers 7 bases. The CDR3 totals 15 residues. V dropped 0 bases and J dropped 7; count of bases not matched to a gene: 4. Looked up from germline, CDR1 is SGDLS and CDR2 is YYNGEE. CDR3 bases: TGTGCCAGCAGCGTAGATGGCAGGGGGAATTCACCCCTCCACTTT. It codes for CASSVDGRGNSPLHF. The full variable domain, rest sourced from reference TRBV9 and TRBJ1-6, is DSGVTQTPKHLITATGQRVTLRCSPRSGDLSVYWYQQSLDQGLQFLIQYYNGEERAKGNILERFSAQQFPDLHSELNLSSLELGDSALYFCASSVDGRGNSPLHFGNGTRLTVT.